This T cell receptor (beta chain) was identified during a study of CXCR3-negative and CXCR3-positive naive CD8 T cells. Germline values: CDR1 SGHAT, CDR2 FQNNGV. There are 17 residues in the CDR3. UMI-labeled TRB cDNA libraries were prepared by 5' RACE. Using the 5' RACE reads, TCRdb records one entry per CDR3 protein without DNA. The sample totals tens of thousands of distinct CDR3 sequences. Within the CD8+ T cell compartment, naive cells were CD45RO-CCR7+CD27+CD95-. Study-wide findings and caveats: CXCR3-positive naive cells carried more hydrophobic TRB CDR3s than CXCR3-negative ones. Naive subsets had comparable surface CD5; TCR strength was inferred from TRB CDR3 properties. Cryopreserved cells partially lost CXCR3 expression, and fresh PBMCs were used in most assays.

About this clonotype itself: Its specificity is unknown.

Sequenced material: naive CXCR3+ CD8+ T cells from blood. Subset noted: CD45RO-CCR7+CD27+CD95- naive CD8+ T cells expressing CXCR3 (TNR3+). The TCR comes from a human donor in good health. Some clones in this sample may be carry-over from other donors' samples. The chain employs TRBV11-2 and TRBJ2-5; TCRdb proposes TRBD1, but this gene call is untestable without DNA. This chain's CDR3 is CASSLDGQGWFQETQYF.